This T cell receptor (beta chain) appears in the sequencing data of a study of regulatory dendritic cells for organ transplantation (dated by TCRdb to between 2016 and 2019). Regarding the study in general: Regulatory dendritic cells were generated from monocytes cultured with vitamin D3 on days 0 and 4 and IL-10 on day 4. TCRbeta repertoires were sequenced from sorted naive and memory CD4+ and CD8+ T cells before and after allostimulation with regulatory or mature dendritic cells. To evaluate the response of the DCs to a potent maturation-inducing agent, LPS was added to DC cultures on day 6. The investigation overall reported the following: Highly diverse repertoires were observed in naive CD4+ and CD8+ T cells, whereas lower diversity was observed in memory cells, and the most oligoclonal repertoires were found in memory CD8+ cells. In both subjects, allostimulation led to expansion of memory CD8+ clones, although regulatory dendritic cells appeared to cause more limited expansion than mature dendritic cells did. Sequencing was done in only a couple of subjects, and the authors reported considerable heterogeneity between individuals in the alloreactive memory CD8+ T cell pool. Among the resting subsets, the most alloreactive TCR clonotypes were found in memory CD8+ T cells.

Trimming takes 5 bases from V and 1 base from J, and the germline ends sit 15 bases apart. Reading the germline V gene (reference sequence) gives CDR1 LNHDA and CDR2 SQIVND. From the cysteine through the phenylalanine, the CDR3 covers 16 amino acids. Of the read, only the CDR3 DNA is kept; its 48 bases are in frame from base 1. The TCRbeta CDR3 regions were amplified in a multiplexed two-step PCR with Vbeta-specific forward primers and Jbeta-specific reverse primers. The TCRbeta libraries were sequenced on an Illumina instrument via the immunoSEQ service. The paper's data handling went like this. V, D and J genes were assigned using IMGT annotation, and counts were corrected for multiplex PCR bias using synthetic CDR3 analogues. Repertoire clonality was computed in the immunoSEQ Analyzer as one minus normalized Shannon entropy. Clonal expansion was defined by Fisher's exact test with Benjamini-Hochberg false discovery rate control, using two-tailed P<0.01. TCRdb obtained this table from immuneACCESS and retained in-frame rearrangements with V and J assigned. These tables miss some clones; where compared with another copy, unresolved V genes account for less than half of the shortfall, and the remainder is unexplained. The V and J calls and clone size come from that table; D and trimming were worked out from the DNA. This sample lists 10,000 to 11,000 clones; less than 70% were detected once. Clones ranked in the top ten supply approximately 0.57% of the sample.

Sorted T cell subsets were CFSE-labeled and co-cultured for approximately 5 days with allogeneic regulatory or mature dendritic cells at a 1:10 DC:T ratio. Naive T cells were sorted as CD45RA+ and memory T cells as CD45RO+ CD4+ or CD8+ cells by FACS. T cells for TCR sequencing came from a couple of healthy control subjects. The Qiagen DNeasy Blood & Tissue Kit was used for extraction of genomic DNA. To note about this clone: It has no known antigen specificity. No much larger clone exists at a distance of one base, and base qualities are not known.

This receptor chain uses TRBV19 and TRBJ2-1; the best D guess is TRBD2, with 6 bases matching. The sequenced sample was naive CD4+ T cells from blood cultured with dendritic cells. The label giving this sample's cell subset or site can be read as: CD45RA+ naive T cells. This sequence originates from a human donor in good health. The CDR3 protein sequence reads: CASSRRGTVSYNEQFF. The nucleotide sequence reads TGTGCCAGTAGTCGCCGGGGGACCGTATCCTACAATGAGCAGTTCTTC.